The rows below give T cell receptor beta chains drawn from one sample of a study of blood T cell repertoires in COVID-19. The protocol was immunoSEQ multiplex PCR, while the TCRdb copy is restricted to in-frame clones and leaves out a portion. Here the sample spans under 300,000 clones, 65% to 90% being singletons. Sequenced material: peripheral blood. These receptors all stem from an older woman with active or convalescent COVID-19. Each CDR3 is given with its conserved first and last residue. Each record gives: J gene, V gene, D gene, CDR3 length, clone size, CDR3 DNA, CDR3 protein. The D gene is left open where the match is weak. Clone size is stated in some rows and not others, as once, few, many or a class when expanded.

j_gene: TRBJ2-2; v_gene: TRBV11-2; d_gene: .; len: 16; abundance: once; CDR3nt: TGTGCCAGCAGCTCCCTCAGGACAAAGAACACCGGGGAGCTGTTTTTT; CDR3aa: CASSSLRTKNTGELFF
j_gene: TRBJ2-3; v_gene: TRBV4-3; d_gene: .; len: 15; abundance: .; CDR3nt: TGCGCCAGCAGCCAAGATGGGCTAAACGCAGATACGCAGTATTTT; CDR3aa: CASSQDGLNADTQYF
j_gene: TRBJ2-2; v_gene: TRBV5-1; d_gene: TRBD1; len: 14; abundance: .; CDR3nt: TGCGCCAGCAGCTGGGACAGGGGGACCGGGGAGCTGTTTTTT; CDR3aa: CASSWDRGTGELFF
j_gene: TRBJ2-2; v_gene: TRBV7-2; d_gene: TRBD1; len: 18; abundance: .; CDR3nt: TGTGCCAGCAGCTCAGGACTCACACAGGGGGCTAGCACCGGGGAGCTGTTTTTT; CDR3aa: CASSSGLTQGASTGELFF
j_gene: TRBJ2-7; v_gene: TRBV11-1; d_gene: TRBD2; len: 16; abundance: .; CDR3nt: TGTGCCAGCAGCTTAGGGTCCGGGACTAGATACTACGAGCAGTACTTC; CDR3aa: CASSLGSGTRYYEQYF
j_gene: TRBJ2-1; v_gene: TRBV3-1/TRBV3-2; d_gene: .; len: 18; abundance: .; CDR3nt: TGTGCCAGCAGCCTCGCGCCACAGGGAACCATTACCTACAATGAGCAGTTCTTC; CDR3aa: CASSLAPQGTITYNEQFF
j_gene: TRBJ1-5; v_gene: TRBV19; d_gene: .; len: 17; abundance: few; CDR3nt: TGTGCCAGTAGTAATCGGTTGTGGGCCCGACGCGATCAGCCCCAGCATTTT; CDR3aa: CASSNRLWARRDQPQHF
j_gene: TRBJ2-3; v_gene: TRBV2; d_gene: .; len: 11; abundance: .; CDR3nt: TGTGCCAGCAGTGGAGTAGATACGCAGTATTTT; CDR3aa: CASSGVDTQYF
j_gene: TRBJ2-2; v_gene: TRBV6-5; d_gene: .; len: 13; abundance: once; CDR3nt: TGTGCCAGCAGCGTCGGGGACACCGGGGAGCTGTTTTTT; CDR3aa: CASSVGDTGELFF
j_gene: TRBJ2-5; v_gene: TRBV7-2; d_gene: .; len: 14; abundance: .; CDR3nt: TGTGCCAGCAGCACCTACAGGGCAGAAGAGACCCAGTACTTC; CDR3aa: CASSTYRAEETQYF
j_gene: TRBJ2-3; v_gene: TRBV7-2; d_gene: .; len: 14; abundance: .; CDR3nt: TGTGCCAGCAGCTTGAGGGGGAGCACAGATACGCAGTATTTT; CDR3aa: CASSLRGSTDTQYF
j_gene: TRBJ1-6; v_gene: TRBV27; d_gene: TRBD1; len: 14; abundance: .; CDR3nt: TGTGCCAGCAGTTTTTCCAGGGGGAATTCACCCCTCCACTTT; CDR3aa: CASSFSRGNSPLHF
j_gene: TRBJ1-1; v_gene: TRBV29-1; d_gene: .; len: 13; abundance: .; CDR3nt: TGCAGCGTTGCGAGAGGGCTGAACACTGAAGCTTTCTTT; CDR3aa: CSVARGLNTEAFF
j_gene: TRBJ1-5; v_gene: TRBV19; d_gene: .; len: 14; abundance: .; CDR3nt: TGTGCCAGTAGTATCGGAGTTAGCAATCAGCCCCAGCATTTT; CDR3aa: CASSIGVSNQPQHF
j_gene: TRBJ2-6; v_gene: TRBV11-3; d_gene: .; len: 20; abundance: .; CDR3nt: TGTGCCAGCAGCTTAGAATATCTGGCCAGGGGCAGCTCTGGGGCCAACGTCCTGACTTTC; CDR3aa: CASSLEYLARGSSGANVLTF
j_gene: TRBJ2-7; v_gene: TRBV2; d_gene: TRBD1; len: 14; abundance: .; CDR3nt: TGTGCCAGCAGTCCGGGACAGACACACTACGAGCAGTACTTC; CDR3aa: CASSPGQTHYEQYF
j_gene: TRBJ2-7; v_gene: TRBV7-2; d_gene: .; len: 15; abundance: .; CDR3nt: TGTGCCAGCAGCTTCTGGTCGTCAGGCTCCTACGAGCAGTACTTC; CDR3aa: CASSFWSSGSYEQYF
j_gene: TRBJ1-2; v_gene: TRBV14; d_gene: .; len: 14; abundance: .; CDR3nt: TGTGCCAGCAGCCGGCGGGGAGTTCGCTATGGCTACACCTTC; CDR3aa: CASSRRGVRYGYTF
j_gene: TRBJ2-5; v_gene: TRBV4-1; d_gene: .; len: 17; abundance: .; CDR3nt: TGCGCCAGCAGCCGAAACCCAAGGGAGACTAGTGCGGAGACCCAGTACTTC; CDR3aa: CASSRNPRETSAETQYF
j_gene: TRBJ2-5; v_gene: TRBV5-4; d_gene: TRBD2; len: 15; abundance: .; CDR3nt: TGTGCCAGCAGCCCGTCGACGGGGGGGGGAGAGACCCAGTACTTC; CDR3aa: CASSPSTGGGETQYF
j_gene: TRBJ1-6; v_gene: TRBV4-1; d_gene: .; len: 16; abundance: .; CDR3nt: TGCGCCAGCAGCCCACCCGCTGGCAGGGGACAATCACCCCTCCACTTT; CDR3aa: CASSPPAGRGQSPLHF
j_gene: TRBJ2-4; v_gene: TRBV4-3; d_gene: TRBD1; len: 15; abundance: .; CDR3nt: TGCGCCAGCAGCCAAGTGGGACAGGCCAAAAACATTCAGTACTTC; CDR3aa: CASSQVGQAKNIQYF
j_gene: TRBJ2-1; v_gene: TRBV5-5; d_gene: .; len: 15; abundance: .; CDR3nt: TGTGCCAGCAGTCCCTATTCCGTCCCCTACAATGAGCAGTTCTTC; CDR3aa: CASSPYSVPYNEQFF